This T cell receptor (beta chain) originates from a study of CD8 T cells in Susac syndrome. Sequencing of TCR beta drew on CD8+ and CD4+ T cells from blood. The multiple sclerosis controls were treatment-naive patients, and their relapsing-remitting disease was stable or active. TEMRA cells were FACS-enriched and CD8+ and CD4+ T cells negatively isolated. The germline V gene encodes CDR1 SGHTA and CDR2 FQGNSA. The CDR3 is 14 amino acids. V was shortened by 5 bases and J by 3 bases, with 14 bases between the two germline ends. With random hexamers, roughly 0.5 to 1 ug RNA was reverse transcribed. The authors amplified TCR beta CDR3 across 54 Vbeta and 13 Jbeta using immunoSEQ multiplex PCR. Each CDR3 protein is one row after TCRdb ran MiXCR on the immunoSEQ multiplex PCR reads. The profile shows about 150,000 distinct CDR3 sequences, 90% to 95% of them singletons.

The chain links TRBV7-2 to TRBJ2-7; tentatively, D is TRBD2 (5 bases). This clonotype was sampled from a human donor with multiple sclerosis. The sequencing input was CD8+ T cells from PBMCs. The CDR3 nucleotides read TGTGCCAGCAGCCAGCGGTGGTCCGGCTACGAGCAGTACTTC. Protein product: CASSQRWSGYEQYF.